This T cell receptor beta chain came from a study of blood T cell repertoires in COVID-19. Study-level information: Samples came from the United States, Italy and Spain, spanning acute and convalescent COVID-19. In each case, the material was cDNA or gDNA derived from T cells, B-cell-depleted T cells, or PBMCs.

The CDR3 runs to 16 residues. Trimming took 10 bases from V and 0 from J, leaving 16 bases between them. Germline values: CDR1 LNHDA, CDR2 SQIVND (reference sequence). As originally analysed: Amplification of reference gene primers provided the estimated nucleated cell counts. The protocol was immunoSEQ multiplex PCR, while the TCRdb copy is restricted to in-frame clones and leaves out a portion. Clone size and the V and J calls come from that table; the DNA yielded D and trimming. The table records more than 150,000 clones, around 87% of them present only once. The V call is TRBV19, the J call TRBJ2-6; perhaps TRBD2 as D (5 bases). Sequences were obtained from peripheral blood. This TCR was recovered from a woman in her 70s with COVID-19, enrolled during active disease. For the CDR3, the DNA is TGTGCCACCCGTGGAGGCCGACTCTCTGGGGCCAACGTCCTGACTTTC. As protein: CATRGGRLSGANVLTF.